The clone carrying this TCR beta chain was observed at least ten times. Its antigen is still unknown. Measured with immunoSEQ multiplex PCR; TCRdb has only the in-frame clones, and not every one. The profile covers about 150,000 clones, with 90% to 95% appearing a single time and about 1.4% taken by the ten largest. This sample stems from a study of T cell responses to AZD1222 COVID-19 vaccine. General observations from the study: Clonal diversity may have been underestimated, and the donors were mostly white British, with more females than males. Elevations in Spike-specific TCR breadth and depth followed administration of two AZD1222 doses. Targets within unmutated variant regions were reportedly found for nearly half of spike-specific TCRs.

Recipients boosted at about 4 weeks or about 12 weeks are pooled. V gave up 4 bases and J gave up 2 bases; unmatched junction bases: 6. The CDR3 consists of 15 residues. Germline values: CDR1 SGHAT, CDR2 FQNNGV. The rearrangement joins TRBV11-2 to TRBJ1-1, with TRBD1 identical over 8 bases. The specimen comprised peripheral blood, sampled 28 days after the second AZD1222 dose. This receptor was obtained from an adult who received the AZD1222 COVID-19 vaccine. The CDR3 nucleotides read TGTGCCAGCAGCTCATCGGACAGGGCAAACACTGAAGCTTTCTTT. This sequence encodes CASSSSDRANTEAFF.